This is a list of T cell receptor beta chains from one sample in a study of shared clonotypes between healthy human individuals. The assay was immunoSEQ multiplex PCR, and TCRdb's table has in-frame clones only and misses some. The profile shows about a million clones, more than 60% of them singletons. The specimen was memory CD4+ T cells sorted from blood. The receptors derive from a man aged 18 to 35 in good health. Each CDR3 is given with its conserved first and last residue. A D gene is named only where the DNA matches it firmly. Expanded clones get a size class; other rows say once, few or many, or leave the size out.

length,D,J,size,V,DNA,CDR3
14,-,TRBJ1-4,-,TRBV28,TGTGCCAGCAGTTTAAGCGCGGCAGAGGAAAAACTGTTTTTT,CASSLSAAEEKLFF
14,TRBD2,TRBJ2-7,-,TRBV18,TGTGCCAGCTCACCGGGGACTACCTCCTACGAGCAGTACTTC,CASSPGTTSYEQYF
15,-,TRBJ2-7,-,TRBV6-1,TGTGCCAGCAGTGACAAGACGCGGAGCTCCTACGAGCAGTACTTC,CASSDKTRSSYEQYF
16,TRBD2,TRBJ2-2,-,TRBV7-9,TGTGCCAGCAGCAGGACTAGCGGGAGGGGCACCGGGGAGCTGTTTTTT,CASSRTSGRGTGELFF
15,-,TRBJ1-1,-,TRBV5-1,TGCGCCAGCAGCTTGGCCGATCGGGGGAACACTGAAGCTTTCTTT,CASSLADRGNTEAFF
14,-,TRBJ2-7,-,TRBV5-1,TGCGCCAGCAGCTTGGAAATGGTGCAGTACGAGCAGTACTTC,CASSLEMVQYEQYF
16,TRBD2,TRBJ2-4,-,TRBV4-3,TGCGCCAGCAGCCAAGAACGGACCGGGGGGTTGCTCATTCAGTACTTC,CASSQERTGGLLIQYF
15,-,TRBJ2-1,-,TRBV7-2,TGTGCCAGCAGCTTAGCCAACCGGGGTTACAATGAGCAGTTCTTC,CASSLANRGYNEQFF
14,-,TRBJ2-2,-,TRBV19,TGTGCCAGTAGTATGGACAGGAACACCGGGGAGCTGTTTTTT,CASSMDRNTGELFF
15,TRBD1,TRBJ1-5,-,TRBV5-1,TGCGCCAGCAGCGAAACCACAGGGGTTAGTCAGCCCCAGCATTTT,CASSETTGVSQPQHF
13,-,TRBJ1-6,-,TRBV6-1,TGTGCCAGCAGTGGGCAGGGGAGGTCACCCCTCCACTTT,CASSGQGRSPLHF
12,-,TRBJ2-5,-,TRBV10-3,TGTGCCATCAGTATACCTGGAGAGACCCAGTACTTC,CAISIPGETQYF
14,TRBD1,TRBJ1-1,-,TRBV28,TGTGCCACCATGAGGGGGCTAAGGAACACTGAAGCTTTCTTT,CATMRGLRNTEAFF
14,-,TRBJ2-7,-,TRBV6-6,TGTGCCAGCGGGGTTTCAGGGTCTTCCTACGAGCAGTACTTC,CASGVSGSSYEQYF
13,-,TRBJ1-1,few,TRBV10-3,TGTGCCACCAAGGGGGACACGAACACTGAAGCTTTCTTT,CATKGDTNTEAFF
13,-,TRBJ2-7,-,TRBV7-2,TGTGCCAGCGGCCAGAGGACCTCGGCCGAGCAGTACTTC,CASGQRTSAEQYF
14,-,TRBJ1-5,-,TRBV19,TGTGCCAGTAGTACCGGATGGATCAATCAGCCCCAGCATTTT,CASSTGWINQPQHF
13,-,TRBJ1-6,-,TRBV25-1,TGTGCCAGCAGTGTAACCCTGAATTCACCCCTCCACTTT,CASSVTLNSPLHF
12,-,TRBJ2-3,-,TRBV10-3,TGTGCCATTAGAAGAGCAGGGGATACGCAGTATTTT,CAIRRAGDTQYF
15,-,TRBJ2-5,-,TRBV5-1,TGCGCCAGCAGTCGTGACTCAACCCGGGGAGAGACCCAGTACTTC,CASSRDSTRGETQYF
15,-,TRBJ1-3,-,TRBV5-1,TGCGCCAGCAGCTTGAAGGGGACGTCCCTAGACACCATATATTTT,CASSLKGTSLDTIYF
15,-,TRBJ2-2,-,TRBV7-9,TGTGCCAGCAGCCTCCGGGGACTGAACACCGGGGAGCTGTTTTTT,CASSLRGLNTGELFF
14,TRBD1,TRBJ1-4,-,TRBV5-1,TGCGCCAGCAGGACAGGACAGGGAGGTGAAAAACTGTTTTTT,CASRTGQGGEKLFF
12,TRBD2,TRBJ2-7,-,TRBV6-5,TGTGCCAGCACGGCGGGAGGCGACGAGCAGTACTTC,CASTAGGDEQYF
12,-,TRBJ1-5,-,TRBV19,TGTGCCAGTAGTAAGATAAATCAGCCCCAGCATTTT,CASSKINQPQHF
15,-,TRBJ1-1,-,TRBV4-1,TGCGCCGTAAAAGCATTCTCTTTTTCAAACACTGAAGCTTTCTTT,CAVKAFSFSNTEAFF
12,-,TRBJ2-7,-,TRBV2,TGTGCCAGCTCAGGCTACTCCTACGAGCAGTACTTC,CASSGYSYEQYF
13,-,TRBJ1-6,-,TRBV7-2,TGTGCCAGCAGCTTAGATAACGGTTCACCCCTCCACTTT,CASSLDNGSPLHF
14,TRBD1,TRBJ1-6,-,TRBV29-1,TGCAGCGCCCCGGGACAGGGGAATAATTCACCCCTCCACTTT,CSAPGQGNNSPLHF